Below, one T cell receptor beta chain is given with its context. These data originate in a study of T cell responses to AZD1222 COVID-19 vaccine. V lost 7 bases and J lost 1, with 14 bases in between. The CDR3 has 14 amino acids. Germline V gives CDR1 SGHNT, CDR2 YYREEE (reference sequence). Profiled with immunoSEQ multiplex PCR; TCRdb holds only in-frame clones, not every one. The repertoire holds about 180,000 clones, with 85% to 90% as singletons. The chain joins TRBV5-4 to TRBJ1-1; D is undetermined. This TCR derives from an adult who received the AZD1222 COVID-19 vaccine. The input for sequencing was peripheral blood, taken 28 days after the second AZD1222 dose. CDR3: CASSNWDANTEAFF. The CDR3 DNA is TGTGCCAGCTCAAATTGGGATGCGAACACTGAAGCTTTCTTT.